Many counts were recorded for the clone carrying this T cell receptor (beta chain). The TCRbeta library was prepared with unique molecular identifiers. One entry per CDR3 protein results from TCRdb running MiXCR on the PCR reads. Seen here are some 240,000 distinct CDR3 sequences, 9.7% observed once, and the top ten hold about 4.9%. The data originate from a study of T-cell reconstitution after alpha-beta-depleted transplantation in children. From germline, CDR1 is SGHRS and CDR2 YFSETQ. This CDR3 contains 13 residues. The germline V and J ends were trimmed by 0 bases and 7 bases, with 8 bases remaining between them.

The sequence was obtained from a human donor who donated a stem cell graft to a child with SCID. The sample was PBMCs from the stem cell graft donor, taken from the stem cell graft. V usage is TRBV5-1 and J usage is TRBJ2-1, with D tentatively TRBD1 (6 bases). The CDR3 region is CASSLEQGNEQFF. DNA of the CDR3: TGCGCCAGCAGCTTGGAACAGGGAAATGAGCAGTTCTTC. Variable domain in full (rest from reference TRBV5-1 and TRBJ2-1): KAGVTQTPRYLIKTRGQQVTLSCSPISGHRSVSWYQQTPGQGLQFLFEYFSETQRNKGNFPGRFSGRQFSNSRSEMNVSTLELGDSALYLCASSLEQGNEQFFGPGTRLTVL.